The sequence of this TCR beta chain was determined in a study of T cells in Graves' hyperthyroidism and ophthalmopathy. Only a few counts were recorded for this clonotype. Graves' hyperthyroidism is called stable when ophthalmopathy does not progress within 18 months. Hyperthyroidism was newly diagnosed in patients aged 18 to 65 (duration under 2 months). Uncontrolled infections, other autoimmune diseases, pregnancy or lactation led to exclusion of patients. Diagnosis rested on symptoms, serum thyroxine and TRAb, thyroid ultrasound, and orbital computed tomography. Trimming at V came to 5 bases and at J to 5 bases, leaving 5 bases not matched to a gene. The CDR3 totals 16 residues. Per the germline V gene, CDR1 is SSHAT and CDR2 is FNYEAQ (reference sequence). There were TCR beta CDR3 regions amplified from RNA transcripts. First-round RT-PCR with HTBI primers amplified the TCR CDR3 region. TCRdb used MiXCR to reprocess the multiplex PCR reads, holding one entry per CDR3 protein. This table has some 50,000 distinct CDR3 sequences, roughly 56% appearing once.

Sequences were obtained from peripheral blood or thyroid tissue (not recorded which). V and J are TRBV7-7 and TRBJ2-5; 16 bases line up with TRBD2. The TCR originated in a young man with Graves' hyperthyroidism. The CDR3 DNA reads TGTGCCAGCAGCAAGGGACTAGCGGGGGGGCAGGAGACCCAGTACTTC. It is translated as CASSKGLAGGQETQYF.